This passage covers 3 T cell receptor beta chains from one sample sequenced in a study of T cell repertoires in cytomegalovirus infection. Using its own MiXCR run on the reads, TCRdb lists one record per CDR3 protein. The sample yields roughly 720,000 distinct CDR3 sequences, 35% to 45% seen once. Sequencing input: PBMCs. The receptors stem from a human donor in good health (CMV status not recorded). Some clones in this sample may be carry-over from other donors' samples.

Comment on this clonotype: Since a much larger clone is just one base distant, this may be a read error. The chain employs TRBV7-2 and TRBJ2-7, with TRBD2 as a possible D gene (5 bases). Germline lookup yields CDR1 SGHTA and CDR2 FQGNSA. This CDR3 has 14 residues. In DNA, the CDR3 is TGTTCCAGCAGCTTTTTAGCTGGAGGCTACGAGCAGTACTTC. Translation gives CSSSFLAGGYEQYF.

This clonotype was found many times. One end of the junction varies from germline; a read error may be responsible. The V and J genes are TRBV5-1 and TRBJ2-2; D possibly matches TRBD1 or TRBD2 (5 bases each). Germline V gives CDR1 SGHRS, CDR2 YFSETQ. CDR3 length: 14 amino acids. The CDR3 loop is CASSLGTTTRELFF. The CDR3 coding sequence is TGCGCCAGCAGCCTGGGGACGACCACCCGGGAGCTGTTTTTT.

The chain has TRBV20-1 and TRBJ2-4; a weak D match, TRBD2 (6 bases). CDR1 and CDR2 from the germline V gene are DFQATT and SNEGSKA (reference sequence). There are 16 residues in the CDR3. V shed 0 bases and J shed 0 bases, with 12 bases lying between them. The CDR3 nucleotides read TGCAGTGCTAGAGAGGGGGGACGCCAAGCCAAAAACATTCAGTACTTC. This codes for CSAREGGRQAKNIQYF.